The sequence of this TCR beta chain was determined in a study of blood T cell repertoires in COVID-19. Study summary: Samples taken during acute and convalescent COVID-19 were collected in the United States, Italy and Spain. Sources were T cells, B-cell-depleted T cells, or PBMCs; the material itself was cDNA or gDNA.

Profiled with immunoSEQ multiplex PCR; TCRdb holds only in-frame clones, not every one. Here the sample spans about 480,000 clones, nearly 90% being singletons. Across roughly 25 US areas, participants ranged in age from roughly 18 to 95 years. Self-reported history from a screening survey and questionnaire set each donor's cohort. The CDR3 totals 16 residues. The ends lost 4 bases at V and 3 bases at J; junction bases unmatched: 7. Germline V CDR1 and CDR2: LNHDA, SQIVND (reference sequence). The sequence was collected from a woman under 30 with acute COVID-19. V is TRBV19 and J is TRBJ1-5, with 9 bases that match TRBD1. Specimen: PBMCs or T cells enriched from blood (not recorded which). The CDR3 here is CASSTPTGGFNQPQHF. In DNA, the CDR3 is TGTGCCAGTAGTACTCCCACAGGGGGCTTCAATCAGCCCCAGCATTTT.